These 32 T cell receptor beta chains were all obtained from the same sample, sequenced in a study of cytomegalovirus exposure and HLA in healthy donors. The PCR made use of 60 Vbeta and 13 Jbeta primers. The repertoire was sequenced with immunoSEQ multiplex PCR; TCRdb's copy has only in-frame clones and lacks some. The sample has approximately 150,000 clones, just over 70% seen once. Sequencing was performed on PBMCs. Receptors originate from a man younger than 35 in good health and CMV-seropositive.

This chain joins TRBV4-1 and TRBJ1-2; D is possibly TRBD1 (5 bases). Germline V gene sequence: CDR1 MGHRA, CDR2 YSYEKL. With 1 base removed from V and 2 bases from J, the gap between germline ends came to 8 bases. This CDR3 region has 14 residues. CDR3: CASSQVPGNYGYTF. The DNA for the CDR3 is TGCGCCAGCAGCCAAGTCCCAGGGAACTATGGCTACACCTTC.

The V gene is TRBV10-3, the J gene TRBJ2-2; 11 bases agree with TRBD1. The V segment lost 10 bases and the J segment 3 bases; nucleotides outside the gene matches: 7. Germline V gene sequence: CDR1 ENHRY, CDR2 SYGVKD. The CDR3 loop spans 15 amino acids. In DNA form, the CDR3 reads TGTGCCAGTAAACCGGGACAGGGGGACACCGGGGAGCTGTTTTTT. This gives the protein CASKPGQGDTGELFF.

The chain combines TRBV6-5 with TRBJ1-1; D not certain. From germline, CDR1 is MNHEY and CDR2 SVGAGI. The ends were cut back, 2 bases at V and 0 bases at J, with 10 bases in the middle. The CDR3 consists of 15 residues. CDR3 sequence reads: CASSYARQMNTEAFF. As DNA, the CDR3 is TGTGCCAGCAGTTACGCACGTCAGATGAACACTGAAGCTTTCTTT.

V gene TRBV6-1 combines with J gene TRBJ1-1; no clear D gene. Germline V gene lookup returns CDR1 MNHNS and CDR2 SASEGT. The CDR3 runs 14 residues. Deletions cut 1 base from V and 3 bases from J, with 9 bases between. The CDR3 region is CASSEVRRYTEAFF. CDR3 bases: TGTGCCAGCAGTGAAGTTAGGAGATACACTGAAGCTTTCTTT.

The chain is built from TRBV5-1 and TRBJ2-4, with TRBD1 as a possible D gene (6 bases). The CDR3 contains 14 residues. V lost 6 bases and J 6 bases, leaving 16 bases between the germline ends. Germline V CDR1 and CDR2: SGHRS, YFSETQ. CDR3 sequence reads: CASTPGEQGNIQYF. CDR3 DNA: TGCGCCAGCACCCCCGGAGAACAGGGAAACATTCAGTACTTC.

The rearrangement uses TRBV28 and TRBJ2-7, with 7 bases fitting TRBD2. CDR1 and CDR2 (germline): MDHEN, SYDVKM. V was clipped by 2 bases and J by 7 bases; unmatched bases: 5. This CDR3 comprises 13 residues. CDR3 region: CASSLGAGVEQYV. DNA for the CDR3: TGTGCCAGCAGTTTAGGGGCGGGGGTTGAGCAGTACGTC.

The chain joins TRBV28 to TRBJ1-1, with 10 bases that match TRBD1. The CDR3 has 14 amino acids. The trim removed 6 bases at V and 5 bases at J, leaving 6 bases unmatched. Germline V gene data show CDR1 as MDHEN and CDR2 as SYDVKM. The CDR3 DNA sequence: TGTGCCAGCAGCCGGGGACAGGGGCCGACTGAAGCTTTCTTT. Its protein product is CASSRGQGPTEAFF.

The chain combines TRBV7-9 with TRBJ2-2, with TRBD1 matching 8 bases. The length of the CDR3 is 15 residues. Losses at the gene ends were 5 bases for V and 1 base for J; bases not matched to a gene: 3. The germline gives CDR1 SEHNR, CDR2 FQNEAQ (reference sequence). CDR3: CASSTDRENTGELFF. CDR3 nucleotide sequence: TGTGCCAGCAGCACGGACAGGGAGAACACCGGGGAGCTGTTTTTT.

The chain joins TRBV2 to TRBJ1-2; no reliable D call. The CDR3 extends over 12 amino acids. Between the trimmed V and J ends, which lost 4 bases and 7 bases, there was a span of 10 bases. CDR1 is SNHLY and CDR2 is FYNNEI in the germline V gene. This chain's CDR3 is CASSGTGSGYTF. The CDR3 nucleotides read TGTGCCAGCAGTGGCACGGGTTCTGGCTACACCTTC.

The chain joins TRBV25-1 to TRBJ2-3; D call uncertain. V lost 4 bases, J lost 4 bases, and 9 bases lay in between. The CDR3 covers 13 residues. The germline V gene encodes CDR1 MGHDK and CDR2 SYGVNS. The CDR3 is CASSGSRSDTQYF. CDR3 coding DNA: TGTGCCAGCAGTGGGTCTAGGTCAGATACGCAGTATTTT.

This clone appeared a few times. CDR3 in amino acids: CASSYSGGWEFF. The CDR3 nucleotides read TGTGCCAGCAGTTACTCGGGGGGGTGGGAGTTCTTC. The chain employs TRBV6-6 and TRBJ2-1; 7 nucleotides agree with TRBD2. Germline CDR1 and CDR2: MNHNY and SVGAGI (reference sequence). This CDR3 contains 12 residues. With 0 bases clipped from V and 14 bases from J, the junction kept 4 bases outside the gene matches.

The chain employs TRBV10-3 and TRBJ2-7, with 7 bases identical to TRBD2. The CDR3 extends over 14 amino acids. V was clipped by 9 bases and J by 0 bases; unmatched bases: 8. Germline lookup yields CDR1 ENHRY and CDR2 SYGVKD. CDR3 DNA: TGTGCCATAGGTAGCGGGCTGAACTCCTACGAGCAGTACGTC. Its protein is CAIGSGLNSYEQYV.

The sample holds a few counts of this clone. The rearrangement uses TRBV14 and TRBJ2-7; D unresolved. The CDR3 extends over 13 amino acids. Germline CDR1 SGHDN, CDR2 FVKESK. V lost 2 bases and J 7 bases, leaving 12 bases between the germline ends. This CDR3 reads CASSQNVGDEQYV. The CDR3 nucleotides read TGTGCCAGCAGCCAAAACGTGGGCGATGAGCAGTACGTC.

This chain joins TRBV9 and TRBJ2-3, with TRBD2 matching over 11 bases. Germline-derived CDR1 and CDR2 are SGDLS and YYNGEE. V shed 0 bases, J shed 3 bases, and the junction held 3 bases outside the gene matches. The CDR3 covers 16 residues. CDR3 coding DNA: TGTGCCAGCAGCGTAGAGACTAGCGGGGTAACAGATACGCAGTATTTT. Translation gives CASSVETSGVTDTQYF.

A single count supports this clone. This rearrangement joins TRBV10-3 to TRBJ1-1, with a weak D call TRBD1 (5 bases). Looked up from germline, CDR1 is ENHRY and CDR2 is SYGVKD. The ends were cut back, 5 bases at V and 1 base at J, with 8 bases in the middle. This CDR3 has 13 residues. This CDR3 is CAISKDKNTEAFF. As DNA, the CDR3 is TGTGCCATCAGTAAGGACAAGAACACTGAAGCTTTCTTT.

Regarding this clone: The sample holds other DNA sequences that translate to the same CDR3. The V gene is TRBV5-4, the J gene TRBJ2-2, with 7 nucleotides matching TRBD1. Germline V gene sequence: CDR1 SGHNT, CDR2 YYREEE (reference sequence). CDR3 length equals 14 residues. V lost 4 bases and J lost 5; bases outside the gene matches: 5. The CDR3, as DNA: TGTGCCAGCAGCCTAGCAGGGGGAACCGGGGAGCTGTTTTTT. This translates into CASSLAGGTGELFF. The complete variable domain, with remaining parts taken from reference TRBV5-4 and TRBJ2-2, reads ETGVTQSPTHLIKTRGQQVTLRCSSQSGHNTVSWYQQALGQGPQFIFQYYREEENGRGNFPPRFSGLQFPNYSSELNVNALELDDSALYLCASSLAGGTGELFFGEGSRLTVL.

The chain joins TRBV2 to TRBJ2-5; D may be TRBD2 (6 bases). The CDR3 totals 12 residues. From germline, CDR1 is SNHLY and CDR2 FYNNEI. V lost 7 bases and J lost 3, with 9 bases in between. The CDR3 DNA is TGTGCCAGCAAAGGGGAGGAAGAGACCCAGTACTTC. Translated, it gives CASKGEEETQYF.

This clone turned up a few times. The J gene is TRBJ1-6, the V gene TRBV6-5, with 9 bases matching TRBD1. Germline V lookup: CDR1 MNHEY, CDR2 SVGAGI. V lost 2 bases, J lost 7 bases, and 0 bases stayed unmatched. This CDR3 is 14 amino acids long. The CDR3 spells CASSYDRGNSPLHF. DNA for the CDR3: TGTGCCAGCAGTTACGACAGGGGGAATTCACCCCTCCACTTT.

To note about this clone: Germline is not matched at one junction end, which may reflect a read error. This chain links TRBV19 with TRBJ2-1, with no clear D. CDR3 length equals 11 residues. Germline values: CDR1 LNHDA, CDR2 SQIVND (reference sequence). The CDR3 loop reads CASSSGGPLIF. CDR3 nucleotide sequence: TGTGCCAGTAGTAGTGGTGGGCCCCTGATCTTC.

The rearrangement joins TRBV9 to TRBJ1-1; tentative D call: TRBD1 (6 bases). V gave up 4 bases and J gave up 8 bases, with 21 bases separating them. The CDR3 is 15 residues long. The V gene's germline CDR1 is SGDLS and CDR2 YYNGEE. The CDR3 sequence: CASSTRIEEDSEAFF. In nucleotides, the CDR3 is TGTGCCAGCAGCACACGAATAGAAGAGGACAGCGAAGCTTTCTTT.

The CDR3 region has the DNA TGTGCCAGTAGAGACCAGGGGGACACTGAAGCTTTCTTT. Its protein product is CASRDQGDTEAFF. V usage is TRBV19 and J usage is TRBJ1-1, with 7 bases aligning to TRBD1. J gave up 3 bases and V 6 bases, and 4 bases lay outside the gene matches. The germline gives CDR1 LNHDA, CDR2 SQIVND (reference sequence). The CDR3 contains 13 residues.

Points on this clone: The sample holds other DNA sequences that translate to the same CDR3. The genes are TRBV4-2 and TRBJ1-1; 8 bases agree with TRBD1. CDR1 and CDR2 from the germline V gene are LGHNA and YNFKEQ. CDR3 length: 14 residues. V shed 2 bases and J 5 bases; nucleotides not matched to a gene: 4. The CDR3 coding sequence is TGTGCCAGCAGCCAACCGACAGGGGTTACTGAAGCTTTCTTT. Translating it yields CASSQPTGVTEAFF.

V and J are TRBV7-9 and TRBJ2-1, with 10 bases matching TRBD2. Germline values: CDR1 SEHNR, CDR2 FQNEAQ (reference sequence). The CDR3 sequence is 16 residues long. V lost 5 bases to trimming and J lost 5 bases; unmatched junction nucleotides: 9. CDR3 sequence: CASSLWGSGGHNEQFF. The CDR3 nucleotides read TGTGCCAGCAGCCTGTGGGGTAGCGGGGGGCACAATGAGCAGTTCTTC. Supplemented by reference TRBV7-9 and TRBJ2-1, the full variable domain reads DTGVSQNPRHKITKRGQNVTFRCDPISEHNRLYWYRQTLGQGPEFLTYFQNEAQLEKSRLLSDRFSAERPKGSFSTLEIQRTEQGDSAMYLCASSLWGSGGHNEQFFGPGTRLTVL.

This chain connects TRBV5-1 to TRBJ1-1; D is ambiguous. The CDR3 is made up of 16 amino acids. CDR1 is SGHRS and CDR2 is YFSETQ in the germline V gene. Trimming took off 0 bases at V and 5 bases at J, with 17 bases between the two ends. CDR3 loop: CASSLERGREWTEAFF. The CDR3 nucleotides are TGCGCCAGCAGCTTGGAGAGAGGTAGGGAGTGGACTGAAGCTTTCTTT.

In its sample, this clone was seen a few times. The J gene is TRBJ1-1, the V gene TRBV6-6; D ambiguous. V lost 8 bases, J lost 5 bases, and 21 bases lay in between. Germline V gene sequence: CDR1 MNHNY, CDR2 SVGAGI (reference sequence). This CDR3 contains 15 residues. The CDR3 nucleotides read TGTGCCAGCGCCCCGCGTGGGCGGGAAGGAACTGAAGCTTTCTTT. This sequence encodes CASAPRGREGTEAFF.

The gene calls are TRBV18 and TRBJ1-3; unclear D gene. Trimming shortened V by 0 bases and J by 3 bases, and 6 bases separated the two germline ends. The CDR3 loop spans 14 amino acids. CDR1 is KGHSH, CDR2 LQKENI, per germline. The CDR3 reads CASSPPTVGNTIYF. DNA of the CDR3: TGTGCCAGCTCACCACCCACAGTTGGAAACACCATATATTTT. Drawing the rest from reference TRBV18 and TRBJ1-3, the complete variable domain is NAGVMQNPRHLVRRRGQEARLRCSPMKGHSHVYWYRQLPEEGLKFMVYLQKENIIDESGMPKERFSAEFPKEGPSILRIQQVVRGDSAAYFCASSPPTVGNTIYFGEGSWLTVV.

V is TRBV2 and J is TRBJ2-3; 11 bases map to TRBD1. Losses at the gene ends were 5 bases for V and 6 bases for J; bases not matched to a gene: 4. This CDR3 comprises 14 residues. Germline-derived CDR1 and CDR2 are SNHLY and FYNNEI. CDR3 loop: CASSRTGGMDTQYF. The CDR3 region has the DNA TGTGCCAGCAGTAGGACAGGGGGCATGGATACGCAGTATTTT.

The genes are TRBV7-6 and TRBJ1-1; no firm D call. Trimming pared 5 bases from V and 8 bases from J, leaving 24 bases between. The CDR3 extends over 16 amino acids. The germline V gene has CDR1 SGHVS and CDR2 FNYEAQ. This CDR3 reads CASSKREVSAYSEAFF. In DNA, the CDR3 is TGTGCCAGCAGCAAAAGGGAGGTTTCTGCATATTCCGAAGCTTTCTTT.

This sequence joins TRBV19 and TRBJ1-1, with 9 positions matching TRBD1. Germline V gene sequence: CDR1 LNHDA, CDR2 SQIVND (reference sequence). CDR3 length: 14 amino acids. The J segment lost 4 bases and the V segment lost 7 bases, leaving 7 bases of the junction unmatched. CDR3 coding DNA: TGTGCCAGTAAGGGGACAGGGTACGGCACTGAAGCTTTCTTT. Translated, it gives CASKGTGYGTEAFF. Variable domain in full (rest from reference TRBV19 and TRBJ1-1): DGGITQSPKYLFRKEGQNVTLSCEQNLNHDAMYWYRQDPGQGLRLIYYSQIVNDFQKGDIAEGYSVSREKKESFPLTVTSAQKNPTAFYLCASKGTGYGTEAFFGQGTRLTVV.

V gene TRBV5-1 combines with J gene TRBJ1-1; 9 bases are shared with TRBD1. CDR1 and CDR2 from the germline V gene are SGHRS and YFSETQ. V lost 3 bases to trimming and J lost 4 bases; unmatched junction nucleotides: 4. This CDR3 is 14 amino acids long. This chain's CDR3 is CASSWGQGVTEAFF. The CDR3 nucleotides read TGCGCCAGCAGCTGGGGACAGGGAGTCACTGAAGCTTTCTTT. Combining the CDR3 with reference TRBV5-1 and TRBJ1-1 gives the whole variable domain KAGVTQTPRYLIKTRGQQVTLSCSPISGHRSVSWYQQTPGQGLQFLFEYFSETQRNKGNFPGRFSGRQFSNSRSEMNVSTLELGDSALYLCASSWGQGVTEAFFGQGTRLTVV.

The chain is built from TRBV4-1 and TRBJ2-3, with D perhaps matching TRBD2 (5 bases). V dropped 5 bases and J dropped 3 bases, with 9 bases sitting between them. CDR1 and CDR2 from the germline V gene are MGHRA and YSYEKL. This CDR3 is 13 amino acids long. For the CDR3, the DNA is TGCGCCAGCAGCACGGGAAGTACAGATACGCAGTATTTT. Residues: CASSTGSTDTQYF.

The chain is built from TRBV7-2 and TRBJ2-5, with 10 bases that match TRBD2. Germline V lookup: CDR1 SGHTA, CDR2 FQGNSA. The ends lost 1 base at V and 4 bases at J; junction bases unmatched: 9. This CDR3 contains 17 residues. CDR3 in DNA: TGTGCCAGCAGCTTAGTACCGAGCGGGAGGGTCCTAGAGACCCAGTACTTC. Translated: CASSLVPSGRVLETQYF.